This TCR beta chain was sequenced during a study of shared clonotypes between healthy human individuals. The overall study: Contributing individuals were a couple of females and three males aged 18 to 49.

The genomic DNA of each subset was split evenly across several immunoSEQ plates. In the authors' methods: Filtering differed for immunoSEQ, which gave only junction sequences without quality scores. Assay: immunoSEQ multiplex PCR; the TCRdb copy retains only in-frame clones and omits some. The V and J calls and clone size are taken from that table; D and trimming were inferred from the DNA. The repertoire holds roughly 480,000 clones, with 70% to 80% as singletons. The CDR3 contains 18 residues. Trimming removed 6 bases at V and 0 bases at J, with 22 bases between. CDR1 and CDR2 from the germline V gene are MNHEY and SMNVEV (reference sequence).

Sequenced: PBMCs. The chain has TRBV27 and TRBJ2-3; D may be TRBD2 (6 bases). The receptor was derived from a middle-aged woman in good health. Some clones in this sample may be carry-over from other donors' samples. The CDR3 coding sequence is TGTGCCAGCAGCTATTGGGGGAGGTTCCGTAGCAGCACAGATACGCAGTATTTT. Protein sequence: CASSYWGRFRSSTDTQYF.